This T cell receptor beta chain came from a study of T cell repertoires in cytomegalovirus infection. Points on this clonotype: What it binds is not known.

The V end was cut by 0 bases, the J end by 8 bases, with 17 bases between. From germline, CDR1 is MNHNS and CDR2 SASEGT. The CDR3 consists of 17 residues. Using its own MiXCR run on the reads, TCRdb lists one record per CDR3 protein. Here the sample spans about half a million distinct CDR3 sequences, under 55% being singletons. The sample here was cultured PBMCs, taken from culture after CMV antigen stimulation. The rearrangement joins TRBV6-1 to TRBJ1-6, with D unresolved. This sequence was found in a human donor in good health (CMV status not recorded). Some clones in this sample may be carry-over from other donors' samples. CDR3 nucleotide sequence: TGTGCCAGCAGTGAAGCTCAGGATGCCGCTAAGGATTCACCCCTCCACTTT. Residues: CASSEAQDAAKDSPLHF.